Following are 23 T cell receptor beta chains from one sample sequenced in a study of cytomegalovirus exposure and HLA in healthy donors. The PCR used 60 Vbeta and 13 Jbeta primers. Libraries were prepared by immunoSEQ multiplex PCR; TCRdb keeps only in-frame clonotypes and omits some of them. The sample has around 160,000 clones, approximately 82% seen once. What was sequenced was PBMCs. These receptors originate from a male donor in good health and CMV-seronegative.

CDR3: CATSGYRGNEQFF. The CDR3 coding sequence is TGTGCCACCTCTGGTTATCGGGGTAATGAGCAGTTCTTC. The chain is built from TRBV25-1 and TRBJ2-1; the D gene is possibly TRBD2 (5 bases). The germline V gene encodes CDR1 MGHDK and CDR2 SYGVNS. Trimming stripped 10 bases from V and 7 bases from J, with 17 bases between. CDR3 length equals 13 residues. Combining the CDR3 with reference TRBV25-1 and TRBJ2-1 gives the whole variable domain EADIYQTPRYLVIGTGKKITLECSQTMGHDKMYWYQQDPGMELHLIHYSYGVNSTEKGDLSSESTVSRIRTEHFPLTLESARPSHTSQYLCATSGYRGNEQFFGPGTRLTVL.

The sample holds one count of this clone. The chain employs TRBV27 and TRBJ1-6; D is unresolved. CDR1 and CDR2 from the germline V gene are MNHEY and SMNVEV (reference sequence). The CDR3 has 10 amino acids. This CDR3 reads CLGSGSPLHF. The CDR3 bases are TGTCTCGGGTCTGGCTCACCCCTCCACTTT.

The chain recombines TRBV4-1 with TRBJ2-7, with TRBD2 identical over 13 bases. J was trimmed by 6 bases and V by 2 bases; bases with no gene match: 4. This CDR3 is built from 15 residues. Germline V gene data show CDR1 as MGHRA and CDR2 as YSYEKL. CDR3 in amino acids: CASSQPTSGRGEQYF. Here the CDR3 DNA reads TGCGCCAGCAGCCAACCAACTAGCGGGAGGGGCGAGCAGTACTTC.

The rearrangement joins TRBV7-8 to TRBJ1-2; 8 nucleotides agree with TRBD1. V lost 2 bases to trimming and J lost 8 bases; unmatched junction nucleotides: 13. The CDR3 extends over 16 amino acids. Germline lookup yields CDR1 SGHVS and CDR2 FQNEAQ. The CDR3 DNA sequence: TGTGCCAGCAGCTTAATGAGGGTGACAGGGGAAGGGGGCTACACCTTC. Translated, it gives CASSLMRVTGEGGYTF.

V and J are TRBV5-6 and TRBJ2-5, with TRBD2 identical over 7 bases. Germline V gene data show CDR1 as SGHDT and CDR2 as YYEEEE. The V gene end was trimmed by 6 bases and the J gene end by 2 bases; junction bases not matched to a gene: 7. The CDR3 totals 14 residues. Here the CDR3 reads CASNGRRRQETQYF. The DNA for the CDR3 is TGTGCCAGCAACGGGAGGCGGCGGCAAGAGACCCAGTACTTC.

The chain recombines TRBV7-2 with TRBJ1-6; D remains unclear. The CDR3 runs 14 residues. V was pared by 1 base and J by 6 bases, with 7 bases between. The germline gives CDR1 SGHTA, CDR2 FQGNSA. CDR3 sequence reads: CASSLGPGNSPLHF. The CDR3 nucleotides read TGTGCCAGCAGCTTAGGCCCCGGTAATTCACCCCTCCACTTT.

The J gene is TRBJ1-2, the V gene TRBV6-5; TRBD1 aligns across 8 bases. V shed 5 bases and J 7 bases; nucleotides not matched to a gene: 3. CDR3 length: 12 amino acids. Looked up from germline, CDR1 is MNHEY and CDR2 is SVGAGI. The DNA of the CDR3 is TGTGCCAGCAGTATGGACAGGGCTGGCTACACCTTC. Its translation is CASSMDRAGYTF.

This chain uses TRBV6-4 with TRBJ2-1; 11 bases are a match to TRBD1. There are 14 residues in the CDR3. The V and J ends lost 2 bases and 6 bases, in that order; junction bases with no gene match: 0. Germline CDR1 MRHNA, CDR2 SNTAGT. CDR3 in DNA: TGTGCCAGCAGTGACGGGACAGGGGGCAATGAGCAGTTCTTC. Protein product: CASSDGTGGNEQFF.

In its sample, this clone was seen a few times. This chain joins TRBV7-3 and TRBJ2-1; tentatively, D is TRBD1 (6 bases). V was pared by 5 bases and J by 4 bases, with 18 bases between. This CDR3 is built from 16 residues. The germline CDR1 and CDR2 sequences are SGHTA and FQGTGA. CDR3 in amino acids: CASSPDRSRGYNEQFF. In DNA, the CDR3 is TGTGCCAGCAGCCCCGACAGGTCTAGAGGGTACAATGAGCAGTTCTTC.

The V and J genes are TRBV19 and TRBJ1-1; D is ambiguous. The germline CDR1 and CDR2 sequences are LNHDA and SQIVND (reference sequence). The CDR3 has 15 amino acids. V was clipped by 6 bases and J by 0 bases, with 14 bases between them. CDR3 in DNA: TGTGCCAGTAGCTCCCGGGGTTCCGTGAACACTGAAGCTTTCTTT. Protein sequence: CASSSRGSVNTEAFF.

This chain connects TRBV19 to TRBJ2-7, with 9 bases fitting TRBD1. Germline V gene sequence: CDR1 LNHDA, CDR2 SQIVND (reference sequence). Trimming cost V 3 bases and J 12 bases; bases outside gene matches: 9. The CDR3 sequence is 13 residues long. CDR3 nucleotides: TGTGCCAGTAGTATTGGGACAGGGTCAATGAGGTACTTC. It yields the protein CASSIGTGSMRYF.

CDR3 residues: CASSVAEGGVYGYTF. The CDR3 bases are TGTGCCAGCAGCGTAGCTGAGGGAGGGGTCTATGGCTACACCTTC. The rearrangement joins TRBV9 to TRBJ1-2, with D possibly matching TRBD1 (5 bases). The V end lost 0 bases, the J end lost 4 bases, and 13 bases lay between the germline ends. The CDR3 is made up of 15 amino acids. Germline V gene sequence: CDR1 SGDLS, CDR2 YYNGEE.

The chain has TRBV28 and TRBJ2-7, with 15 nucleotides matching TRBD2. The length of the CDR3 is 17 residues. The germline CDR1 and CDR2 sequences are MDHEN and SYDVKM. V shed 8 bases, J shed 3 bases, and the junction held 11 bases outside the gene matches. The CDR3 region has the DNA TGTGCCAGCCGATACGGACTAGCGGGAGGGCCTGTCTACGAGCAGTACTTC. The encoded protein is CASRYGLAGGPVYEQYF.

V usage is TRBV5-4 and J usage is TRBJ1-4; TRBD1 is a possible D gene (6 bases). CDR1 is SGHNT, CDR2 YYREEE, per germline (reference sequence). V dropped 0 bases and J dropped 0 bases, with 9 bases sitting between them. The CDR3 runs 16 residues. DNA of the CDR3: TGTGCCAGCAGCTTGGACAGGGATGCAACTAATGAAAAACTGTTTTTT. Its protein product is CASSLDRDATNEKLFF.

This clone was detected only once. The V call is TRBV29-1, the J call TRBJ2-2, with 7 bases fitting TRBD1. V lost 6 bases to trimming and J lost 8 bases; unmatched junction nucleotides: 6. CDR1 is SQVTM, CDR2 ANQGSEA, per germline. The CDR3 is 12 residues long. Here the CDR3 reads CSVYGQEGELFF. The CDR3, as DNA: TGCAGCGTCTACGGACAGGAAGGGGAGCTGTTTTTT.

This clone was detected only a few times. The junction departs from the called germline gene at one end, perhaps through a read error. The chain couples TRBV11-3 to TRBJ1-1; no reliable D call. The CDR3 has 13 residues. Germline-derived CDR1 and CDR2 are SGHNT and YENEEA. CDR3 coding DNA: TGTGCCAGCAGCCTGAGGGTGAAGACTGAAGCTTTCTTT. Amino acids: CASSLRVKTEAFF.

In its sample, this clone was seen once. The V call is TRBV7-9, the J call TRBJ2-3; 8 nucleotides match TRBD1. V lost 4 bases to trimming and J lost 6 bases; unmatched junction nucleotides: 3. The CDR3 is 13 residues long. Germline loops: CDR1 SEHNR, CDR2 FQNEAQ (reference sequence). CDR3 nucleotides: TGTGCCAGCAGCTCCAGGGGGCCGGATACGCAGTATTTT. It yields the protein CASSSRGPDTQYF. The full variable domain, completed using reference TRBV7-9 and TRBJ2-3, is DTGVSQNPRHKITKRGQNVTFRCDPISEHNRLYWYRQTLGQGPEFLTYFQNEAQLEKSRLLSDRFSAERPKGSFSTLEIQRTEQGDSAMYLCASSSRGPDTQYFGPGTRLTVL.

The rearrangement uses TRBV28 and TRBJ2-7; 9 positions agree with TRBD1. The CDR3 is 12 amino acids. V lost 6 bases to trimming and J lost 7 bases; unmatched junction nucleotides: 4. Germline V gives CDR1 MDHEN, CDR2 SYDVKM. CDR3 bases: TGTGCCAGCAGACAGGGGGCGGGGGAGCAGTACTTC. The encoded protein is CASRQGAGEQYF.

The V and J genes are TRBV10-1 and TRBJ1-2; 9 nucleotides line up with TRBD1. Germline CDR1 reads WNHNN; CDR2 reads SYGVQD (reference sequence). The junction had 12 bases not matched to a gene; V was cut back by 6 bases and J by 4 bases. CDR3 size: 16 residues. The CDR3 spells CASSCRDREDFYGYTF. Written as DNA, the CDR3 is TGCGCCAGCAGCTGTCGGGACAGGGAGGATTTCTATGGCTACACCTTC.

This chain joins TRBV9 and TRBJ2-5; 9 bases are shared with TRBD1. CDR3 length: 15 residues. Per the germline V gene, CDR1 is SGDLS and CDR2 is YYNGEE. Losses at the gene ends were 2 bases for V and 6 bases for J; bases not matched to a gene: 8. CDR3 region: CASSVGTGTTKTQYF. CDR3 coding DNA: TGTGCCAGCAGCGTTGGGACAGGGACGACGAAGACCCAGTACTTC.

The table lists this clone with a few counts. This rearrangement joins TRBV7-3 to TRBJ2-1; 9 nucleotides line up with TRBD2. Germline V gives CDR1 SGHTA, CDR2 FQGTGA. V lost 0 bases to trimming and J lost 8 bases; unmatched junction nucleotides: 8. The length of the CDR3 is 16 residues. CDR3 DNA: TGTGCCAGCAGCTTAACGCCCCAGGGCGGGAGGGATGAGCAGTTCTTC. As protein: CASSLTPQGGRDEQFF.

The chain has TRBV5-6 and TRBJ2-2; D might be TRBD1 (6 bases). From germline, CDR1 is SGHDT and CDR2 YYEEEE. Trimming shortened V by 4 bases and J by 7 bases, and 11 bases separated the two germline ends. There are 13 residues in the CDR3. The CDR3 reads CASSITGNGELFF. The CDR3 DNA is TGTGCCAGCAGCATTACAGGGAACGGGGAGCTGTTTTTT.

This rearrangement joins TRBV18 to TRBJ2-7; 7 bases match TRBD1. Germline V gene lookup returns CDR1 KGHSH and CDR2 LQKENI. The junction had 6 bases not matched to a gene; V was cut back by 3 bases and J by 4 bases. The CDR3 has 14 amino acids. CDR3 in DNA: TGTGCCAGCTCACCGGCAGGGGGTTTATACGAGCAGTACTTC. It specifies CASSPAGGLYEQYF.